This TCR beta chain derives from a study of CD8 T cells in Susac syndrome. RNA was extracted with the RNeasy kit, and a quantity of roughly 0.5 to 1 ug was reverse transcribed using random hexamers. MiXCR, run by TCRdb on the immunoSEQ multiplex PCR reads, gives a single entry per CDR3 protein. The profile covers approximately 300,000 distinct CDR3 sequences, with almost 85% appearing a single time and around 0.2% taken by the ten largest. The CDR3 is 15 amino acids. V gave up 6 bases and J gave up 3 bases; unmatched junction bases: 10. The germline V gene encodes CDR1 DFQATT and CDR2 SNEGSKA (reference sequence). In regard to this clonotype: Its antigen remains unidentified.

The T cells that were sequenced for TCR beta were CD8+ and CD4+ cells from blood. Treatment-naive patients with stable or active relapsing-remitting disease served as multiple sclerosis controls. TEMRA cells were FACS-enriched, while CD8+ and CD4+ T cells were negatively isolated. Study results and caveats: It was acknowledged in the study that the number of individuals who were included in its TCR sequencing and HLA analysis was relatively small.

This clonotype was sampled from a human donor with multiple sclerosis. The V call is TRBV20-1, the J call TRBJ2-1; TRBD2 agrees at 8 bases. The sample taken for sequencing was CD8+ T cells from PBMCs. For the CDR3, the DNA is TGCAGTGCCAGGGCGCTAGCGGGTATCTACAATGAGCAGTTCTTC. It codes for CSARALAGIYNEQFF.